A selection of T cell receptor beta chains follows, all from one sample in a study of T-cell reconstitution after alpha-beta-depleted transplantation in children. TCRdb itself ran the PCR reads through MiXCR, one entry per CDR3 protein. This table has about 980,000 distinct CDR3 sequences, about 29% appearing once. Here the sequenced sample was PBMCs, mostly from graft donor cells, taken 360 days after TCRalphabeta/CD19-depleted stem cell transplant. The receptor source for this set is a boy younger than two who had a stem cell transplant for SCID, so the T cells may come from the graft donor. CDR3s include the opening cysteine and the closing phenylalanine or tryptophan. The D gene is left open where the match is weak. A row's size may be missing; if present it is once, few, many or a size class.

>16|TRBV4-3|TRBJ1-2|.|.
CASSQEGVGRNYGYTF
TGCGCCAGCAGCCAGGAAGGGGTTGGCCGGAACTATGGCTACACCTTC
>14|TRBV20-1|TRBJ1-1|TRBD1|.
CSARAMRQGYEAFF
TGCAGTGCTAGAGCTATGCGACAGGGCTATGAAGCTTTCTTT
>17|TRBV3-1|TRBJ2-3|.|few
CASSHGRTRGSTDTQYF
TGTGCCAGCAGCCATGGGCGGACTAGGGGGAGCACAGATACGCAGTATTTT
>12|TRBV6-2/TRBV6-3|TRBJ2-7|.|.
CASSAASYEQYF
TGTGCCAGCAGTGCCGCATCCTACGAGCAGTACTTC
>14|TRBV28|TRBJ2-2|TRBD1|.
CASGITGGTGELFF
TGTGCCAGCGGTATAACAGGGGGCACCGGGGAGCTGTTTTTT
>17|TRBV10-2|TRBJ2-1|TRBD1|few
CASSGGTGDFRYNEQFF
TGCGCCAGCAGTGGGGGGACAGGGGATTTTAGGTACAATGAGCAGTTCTTC
>13|TRBV4-1|TRBJ2-1|.|many
CASSQGPYNEQFF
TGCGCCAGCAGCCAAGGACCCTACAATGAGCAGTTCTTC
>14|TRBV5-1|TRBJ2-1|TRBD2|.
CASSLASGVSEQFF
TGCGCCAGCAGCTTGGCTAGCGGGGTTTCTGAGCAGTTCTTC
>14|TRBV2|TRBJ2-1|.|.
CASGVPWGYNEQFF
TGTGCCAGCGGAGTGCCTTGGGGATACAATGAGCAGTTCTTC
>13|TRBV20-1|TRBJ2-7|.|.
CSARDIGRYEQYF
TGCAGTGCTAGAGATATAGGGCGCTACGAGCAGTACTTC
>14|TRBV29-1|TRBJ1-6|TRBD1|.
CSVRDRNINSPLHF
TGCAGCGTCCGGGACAGAAATATTAATTCACCCCTCCACTTT
>14|TRBV7-9|TRBJ1-6|.|.
CASSHPSYNSPLHF
TGTGCCAGCAGCCACCCCTCCTATAATTCACCCCTCCACTTT
>16|TRBV20-1|TRBJ2-2|.|.
CSARSSRDLPGRELFF
TGCAGTGCTAGATCGAGCCGCGACCTGCCGGGCCGGGAGCTGTTTTTT
>17|TRBV11-1|TRBJ1-1|.|.
CASSYQRTRDRNTEAFF
TGTGCCAGCAGCTACCAAAGGACCCGCGACCGGAACACTGAAGCTTTCTTT
>16|TRBV29-1|TRBJ1-1|TRBD1|many
CSVYPIGTGVYTEAFF
TGCAGCGTCTACCCCATCGGGACAGGGGTGTACACTGAAGCTTTCTTT
>14|TRBV10-3|TRBJ1-1|.|few
CAIKEVDMNTEAFF
TGTGCCATCAAGGAGGTAGACATGAACACTGAAGCTTTCTTT
>15|TRBV12-3/TRBV12-4|TRBJ2-3|.|.
CASRPRGIGSDTQYF
TGTGCCAGCAGGCCCAGGGGAATAGGGTCAGATACGCAGTATTTT
>17|TRBV10-3|TRBJ2-7|.|few
CAISESIPKQKTYEQYF
TGTGCCATCAGTGAGTCTATCCCAAAACAAAAGACCTACGAGCAGTACTTC
>15|TRBV9|TRBJ2-1|.|few
CASSYSGDHYNEQFF
TGTGCCAGCAGCTATAGTGGGGACCACTACAATGAGCAGTTCTTC
>15|TRBV4-2|TRBJ2-1|TRBD1|.
CASSQVRGQYNEQFF
TGTGCCAGCAGCCAAGTTAGGGGACAGTACAATGAGCAGTTCTTC
>14|TRBV10-3|TRBJ2-3|TRBD1|few
CAISTGDSRDTQYF
TGTGCCATCAGTACAGGGGATTCTCGAGATACGCAGTATTTT
>15|TRBV3-1|TRBJ1-1|.|few
CASSQAYGFGTEAFF
TGTGCCAGCAGCCAAGCTTACGGGTTCGGCACTGAAGCTTTCTTT
>16|TRBV4-3|TRBJ2-2|.|.
CASSQPGHLNTGELFF
TGCGCCAGCAGCCAGCCCGGACACCTGAACACCGGGGAGCTGTTTTTT
>11|TRBV12-3/TRBV12-4|TRBJ2-7|.|.
CASSVTYEQYF
TGTGCCAGCAGTGTGACCTACGAGCAGTACTTC
>14|TRBV7-9|TRBJ2-7|.|.
CASSPGLLRYEQYF
TGTGCCAGCAGCCCGGGGCTCCTCCGGTACGAGCAGTACTTC
>15|TRBV4-1|TRBJ2-7|TRBD2|once
CASSQVGTSGNEQYF
TGCGCCAGCAGCCAAGTGGGGACTAGTGGCAACGAGCAGTACTTC
>15|TRBV6-1|TRBJ1-1|.|.
CASSEKRGAGTEAFF
TGTGCCAGCAGTGAAAAGCGGGGGGCTGGGACTGAAGCTTTCTTT
>16|TRBV7-6|TRBJ1-1|.|.
CASSSGRRKGYAEAFF
TGTGCCAGCAGCTCTGGTCGGAGGAAGGGGTACGCTGAAGCTTTCTTT
>16|TRBV12-3/TRBV12-4|TRBJ1-1|.|few
CASSLGGSGGNTEAFF
TGTGCCAGCAGTTTAGGTGGATCTGGGGGGAACACTGAAGCTTTCTTT
>17|TRBV4-3|TRBJ2-1|TRBD2|.
CASSHYPGLAGYNEQFF
TGCGCCAGCAGCCATTACCCGGGACTAGCGGGGTATAATGAGCAGTTCTTC
>13|TRBV12-3/TRBV12-4|TRBJ2-7|TRBD2|few
CASRLAGRYEQYF
TGTGCCAGCCGACTAGCGGGGCGCTACGAGCAGTACTTC
>13|TRBV28|TRBJ1-6|.|.
CASHQGKNSPLHF
TGTGCCAGCCACCAGGGGAAGAATTCACCCCTCCACTTT
>13|TRBV29-1|TRBJ2-3|.|few
CSVVGLYTDTQYF
TGCAGCGTTGTAGGCCTTTACACAGATACGCAGTATTTT
>16|TRBV4-1|TRBJ2-7|.|.
CASSQDPTGLSYEQYF
TGCGCCAGCAGCCAAGATCCGACGGGACTTTCCTACGAGCAGTACTTC
>13|TRBV20-1|TRBJ2-3|.|few
CSASAGRTDTQYF
TGCAGTGCTAGTGCGGGAAGAACAGATACGCAGTATTTT
>12|TRBV14|TRBJ2-7|.|.
CASSLRPHEQYF
TGTGCCAGCAGCTTGCGACCCCACGAGCAGTACTTC
>12|TRBV7-2|TRBJ2-7|.|.
CASSSGPSEQYF
TGTGCCAGCAGCTCGGGACCGAGCGAGCAGTACTTC
>13|TRBV6-5|TRBJ1-5|.|.
CASSTQSGQPQHF
TGTGCCAGCAGTACCCAATCGGGGCAGCCCCAGCATTTT
>13|TRBV20-1|TRBJ2-7|TRBD1|.
CSARGQRRVEQYF
TGCAGTGCTAGGGGACAGCGTCGTGTCGAGCAGTACTTC
>15|TRBV6-5|TRBJ1-1|.|few
CASSYERDWRTEAFF
TGTGCCAGCAGTTATGAGAGGGACTGGAGGACTGAAGCTTTCTTT
>14|TRBV27|TRBJ2-3|.|few
CASSILGVADTQYF
TGTGCCAGCAGTATACTCGGGGTGGCAGATACGCAGTATTTT
>17|TRBV12-3/TRBV12-4|TRBJ2-5|TRBD2|.
CASSPGLAGALQETQYF
TGTGCCAGCAGCCCGGGACTAGCGGGGGCCCTCCAAGAGACCCAGTACTTC
>14|TRBV12-3/TRBV12-4|TRBJ2-2|TRBD2|.
CASQGGPYTGELFF
TGTGCCAGCCAGGGAGGGCCGTACACCGGGGAGCTGTTTTTT